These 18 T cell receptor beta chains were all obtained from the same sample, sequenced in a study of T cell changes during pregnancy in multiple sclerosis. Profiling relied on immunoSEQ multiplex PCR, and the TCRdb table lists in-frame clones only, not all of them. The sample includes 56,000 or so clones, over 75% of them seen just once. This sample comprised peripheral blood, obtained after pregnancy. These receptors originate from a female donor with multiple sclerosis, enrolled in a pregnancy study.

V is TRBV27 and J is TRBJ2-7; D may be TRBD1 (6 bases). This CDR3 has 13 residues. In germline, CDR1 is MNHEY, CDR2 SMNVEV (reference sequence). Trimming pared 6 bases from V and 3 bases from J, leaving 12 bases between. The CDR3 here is CASRRTARYEQYF. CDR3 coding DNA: TGTGCCAGCAGAAGGACAGCCCGCTACGAGCAGTACTTC.

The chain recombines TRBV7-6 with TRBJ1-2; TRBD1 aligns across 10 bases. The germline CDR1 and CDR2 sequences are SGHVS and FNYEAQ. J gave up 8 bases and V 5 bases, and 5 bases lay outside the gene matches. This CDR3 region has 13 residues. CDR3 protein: CASSHGQGVGYTF. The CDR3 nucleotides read TGTGCCAGCAGCCACGGACAGGGGGTCGGCTACACCTTC.

Written as DNA, the CDR3 is TGTGCCAGCAGTGAGGGTAGGGGTAGGAACTATGGCTACACCTTC. This gives the protein CASSEGRGRNYGYTF. The J gene is TRBJ1-2, the V gene TRBV6-1; the D gene is possibly TRBD1 (5 bases). Trimming removed 3 bases at V and 2 bases at J, with 13 bases between. Germline V gene lookup returns CDR1 MNHNS and CDR2 SASEGT. This CDR3 comprises 15 residues.

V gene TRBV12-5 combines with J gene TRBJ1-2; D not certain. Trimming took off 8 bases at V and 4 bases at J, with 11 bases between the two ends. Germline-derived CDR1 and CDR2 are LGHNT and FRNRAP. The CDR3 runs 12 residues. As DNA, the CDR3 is TGTGCTAGTTCCCCCGGGATCTATGGCTACACCTTC. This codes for CASSPGIYGYTF.

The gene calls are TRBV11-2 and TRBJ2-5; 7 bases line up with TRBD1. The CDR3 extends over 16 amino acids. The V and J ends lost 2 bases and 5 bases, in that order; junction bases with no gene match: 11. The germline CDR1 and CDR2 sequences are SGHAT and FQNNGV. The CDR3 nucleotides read TGTGCCAGCAGCTTATTCAGGGGCCCCAGGGGGGAGACCCAGTACTTC. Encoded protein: CASSLFRGPRGETQYF.

This chain's CDR3 is CASSVQGSSYNEQFF. DNA of the CDR3: TGTGCCAGCAGTGTACAGGGCAGCTCCTACAATGAGCAGTTCTTC. This chain connects TRBV6-6 to TRBJ2-1, with D perhaps matching TRBD1 (6 bases). Trimming stripped 5 bases from V and 0 bases from J, with 11 bases between. The CDR3 length is 15 residues. Germline CDR1 MNHNY, CDR2 SVGAGI (reference sequence).

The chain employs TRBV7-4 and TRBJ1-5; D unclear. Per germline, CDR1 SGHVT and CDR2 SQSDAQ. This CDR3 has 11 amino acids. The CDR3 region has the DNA TGTGGTGAGGGCCTTTGGCAGCCCCAGCATTTT. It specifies CGEGLWQPQHF. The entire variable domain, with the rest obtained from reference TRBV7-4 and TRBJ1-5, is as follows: GAGVSQSPRYKVAKRGRDVALRCDSISGHVTLYWYRQTLGQGSEVLTYSQSDAQRDKSGRPSGRFSAERPERSVSTLKIQRTEQGDSAVYLCGEGLWQPQHFGDGTRLSIL.

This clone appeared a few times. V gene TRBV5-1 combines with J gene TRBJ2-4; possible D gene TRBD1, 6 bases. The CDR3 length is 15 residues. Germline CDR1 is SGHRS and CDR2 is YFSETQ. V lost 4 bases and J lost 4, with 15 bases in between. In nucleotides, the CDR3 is TGCGCCAGCAGCACCGGGACACGGACTAAAAACATTCAGTACTTC. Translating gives CASSTGTRTKNIQYF.

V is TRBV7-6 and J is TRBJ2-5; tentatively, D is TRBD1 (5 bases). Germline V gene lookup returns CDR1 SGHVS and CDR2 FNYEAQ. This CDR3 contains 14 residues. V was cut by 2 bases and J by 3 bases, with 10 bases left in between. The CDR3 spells CASSLRPGKETQYF. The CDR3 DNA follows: TGTGCCAGCAGCTTACGCCCAGGGAAAGAGACCCAGTACTTC.

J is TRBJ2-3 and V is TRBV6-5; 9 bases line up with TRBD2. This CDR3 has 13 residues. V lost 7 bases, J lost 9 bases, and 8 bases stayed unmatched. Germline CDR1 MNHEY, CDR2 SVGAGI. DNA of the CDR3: TGTGCCAGCATCCATACCACTAGCGGGACGCAGTATTTT. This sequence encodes CASIHTTSGTQYF.

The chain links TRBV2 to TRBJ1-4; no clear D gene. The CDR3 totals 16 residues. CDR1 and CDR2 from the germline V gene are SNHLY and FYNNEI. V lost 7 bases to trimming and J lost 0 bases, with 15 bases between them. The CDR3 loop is CASKRTEITTNEKLFF. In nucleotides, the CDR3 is TGTGCCAGCAAAAGAACAGAGATTACAACTAATGAAAAACTGTTTTTT.

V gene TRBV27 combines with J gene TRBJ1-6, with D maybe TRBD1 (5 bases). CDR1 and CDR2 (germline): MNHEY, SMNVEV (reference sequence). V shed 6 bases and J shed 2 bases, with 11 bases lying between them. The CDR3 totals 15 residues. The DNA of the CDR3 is TGTGCCAGCAGACCAGGGTCTACCTATAATTCACCCCTCCACTTT. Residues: CASRPGSTYNSPLHF.

The CDR3, as DNA: TGTGCCAGCAGTGACCCGGGACTCTACAATGAGCAGTTCTTC. Its translation: CASSDPGLYNEQFF. This chain uses TRBV6-1 with TRBJ2-1, with a possible D match to TRBD2 (6 bases). Germline V gives CDR1 MNHNS, CDR2 SASEGT. V was pared by 3 bases and J by 3 bases, with 9 bases between. This CDR3 comprises 14 residues.

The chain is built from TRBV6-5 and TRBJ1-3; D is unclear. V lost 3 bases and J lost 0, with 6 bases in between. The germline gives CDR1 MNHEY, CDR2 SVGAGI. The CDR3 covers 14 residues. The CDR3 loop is CASSYLSSGNTIYF. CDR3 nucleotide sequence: TGTGCCAGCAGTTATCTAAGCTCTGGAAACACCATATATTTT.

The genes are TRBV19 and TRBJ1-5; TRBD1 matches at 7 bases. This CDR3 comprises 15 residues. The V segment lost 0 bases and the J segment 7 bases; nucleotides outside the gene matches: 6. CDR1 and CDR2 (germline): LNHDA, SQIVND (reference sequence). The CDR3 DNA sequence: TGTGCCAGTAGTATAGAGCCACAGGGGTGGCAGCCCCAGCATTTT. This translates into CASSIEPQGWQPQHF.

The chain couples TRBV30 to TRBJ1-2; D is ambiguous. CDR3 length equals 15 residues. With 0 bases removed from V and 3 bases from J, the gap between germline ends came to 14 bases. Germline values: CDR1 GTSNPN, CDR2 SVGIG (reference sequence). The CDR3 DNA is TGTGCCTGGAGTGTGTACTTCCTGTCGGACTATGGCTACACCTTC. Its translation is CAWSVYFLSDYGYTF.

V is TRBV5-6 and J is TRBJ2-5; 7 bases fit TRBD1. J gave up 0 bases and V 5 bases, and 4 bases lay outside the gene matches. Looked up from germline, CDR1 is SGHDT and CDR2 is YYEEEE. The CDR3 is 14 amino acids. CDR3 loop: CASRLTGDQETQYF. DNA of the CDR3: TGTGCCAGCAGACTTACAGGGGACCAAGAGACCCAGTACTTC.

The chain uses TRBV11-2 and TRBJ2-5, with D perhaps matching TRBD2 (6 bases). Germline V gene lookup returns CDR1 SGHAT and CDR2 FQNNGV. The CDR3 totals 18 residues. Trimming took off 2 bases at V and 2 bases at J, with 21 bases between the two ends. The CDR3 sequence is CASSLKSPFRGLQETQYF. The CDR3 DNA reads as TGTGCCAGCAGCTTAAAGTCCCCATTCCGGGGGTTACAAGAGACCCAGTACTTC.